The clone carrying this T cell receptor beta chain was counted a single time. The antigen remains undetermined. At one of its ends the junction is not consistent with the germline gene, which may arise from a read error. Primers for the PCR totalled 60 Vbeta and 13 Jbeta. This table comes from immunoSEQ multiplex PCR, and its TCRdb copy is limited to in-frame clones, with some not included. The sample records 120,000 to 150,000 clones, about three quarters being singletons. These data originate in a study of cytomegalovirus exposure and HLA in healthy donors. This CDR3 is 16 amino acids long. In germline, CDR1 is SGHRS, CDR2 YFSETQ. Study observations and caveats: In an earlier analysis, productive rearrangement rates for most beta V segments clustered near 87% or 30%. It was likely that a cluster of highly shared sequence variants was a sequencing artifact.

The genes are TRBV5-1 and TRBJ1-6; a weak D match, TRBD1 (6 bases). Input material: PBMCs. The clonotype was recovered from a male donor in good health and CMV-seropositive. In nucleotides, the CDR3 is TGCACCAGCAGCTTGGGACAAGACTCCTATAATTCACCCCTCCACTTT. As protein: CTSSLGQDSYNSPLHF.